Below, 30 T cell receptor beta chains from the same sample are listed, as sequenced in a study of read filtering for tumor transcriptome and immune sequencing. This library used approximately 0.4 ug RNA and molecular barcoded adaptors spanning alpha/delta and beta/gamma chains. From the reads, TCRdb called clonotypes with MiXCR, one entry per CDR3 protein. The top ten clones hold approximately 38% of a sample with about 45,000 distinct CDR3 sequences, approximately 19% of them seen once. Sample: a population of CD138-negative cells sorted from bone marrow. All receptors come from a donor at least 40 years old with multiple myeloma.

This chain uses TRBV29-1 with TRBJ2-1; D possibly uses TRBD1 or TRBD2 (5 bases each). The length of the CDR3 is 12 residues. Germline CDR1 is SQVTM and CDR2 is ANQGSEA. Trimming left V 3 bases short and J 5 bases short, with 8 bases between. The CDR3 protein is CSVDQGDNEQFF. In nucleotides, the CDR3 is TGCAGCGTTGATCAGGGAGACAATGAGCAGTTCTTC.

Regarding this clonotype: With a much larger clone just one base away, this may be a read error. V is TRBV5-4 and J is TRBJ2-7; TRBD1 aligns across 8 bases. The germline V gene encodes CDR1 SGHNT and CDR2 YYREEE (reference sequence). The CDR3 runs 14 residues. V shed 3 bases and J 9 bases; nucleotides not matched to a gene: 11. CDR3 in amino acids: CASSSRQGFDGQYF. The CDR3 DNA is TGTGCCAGCAGCTCAAGACAGGGGTTCGACGGGCAGTACTTC. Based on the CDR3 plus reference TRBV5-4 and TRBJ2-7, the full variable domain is ETGVTQSPTHLIKTRGQQVTLRCSSQSGHNTVSWYQQALGQGPQFIFQYYREEENGRGNFPPRFSGLQFPNYSSELNVNALELDDSALYLCASSSRQGFDGQYFGPGTRLTVT.

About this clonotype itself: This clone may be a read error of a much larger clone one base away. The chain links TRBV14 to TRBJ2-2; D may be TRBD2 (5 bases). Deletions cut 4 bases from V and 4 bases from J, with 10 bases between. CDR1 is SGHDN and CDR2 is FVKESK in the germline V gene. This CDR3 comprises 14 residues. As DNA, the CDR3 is TGTGCCAGCAGCCGAAGACTACTCACCGGGGAGCTGTTTTTT. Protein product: CASSRRLLTGELFF.

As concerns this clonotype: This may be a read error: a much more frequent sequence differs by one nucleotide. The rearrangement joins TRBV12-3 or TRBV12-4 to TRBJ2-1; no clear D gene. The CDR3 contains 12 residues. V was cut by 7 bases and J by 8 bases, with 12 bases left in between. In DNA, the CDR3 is TGTGCCAGCACCTTCCGAAGACATGAGCAGTTCTTC. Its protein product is CASTFRRHEQFF.

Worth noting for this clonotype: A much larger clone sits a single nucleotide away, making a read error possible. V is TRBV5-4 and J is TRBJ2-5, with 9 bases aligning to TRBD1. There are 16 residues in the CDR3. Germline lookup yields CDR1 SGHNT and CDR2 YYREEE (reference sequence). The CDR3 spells CVSSFGTGLAGETQYF. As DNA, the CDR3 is TGTGTCAGCAGCTTTGGGACAGGGCTGGCCGGAGAGACCCAGTACTTC.

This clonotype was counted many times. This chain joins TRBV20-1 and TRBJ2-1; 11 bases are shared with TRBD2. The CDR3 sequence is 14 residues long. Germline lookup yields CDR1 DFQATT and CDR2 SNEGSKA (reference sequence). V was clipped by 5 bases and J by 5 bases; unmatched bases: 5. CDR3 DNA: TGCAGTGCTCCTAGCGGGAGGTATCACAATGAGCAGTTCTTC. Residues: CSAPSGRYHNEQFF.

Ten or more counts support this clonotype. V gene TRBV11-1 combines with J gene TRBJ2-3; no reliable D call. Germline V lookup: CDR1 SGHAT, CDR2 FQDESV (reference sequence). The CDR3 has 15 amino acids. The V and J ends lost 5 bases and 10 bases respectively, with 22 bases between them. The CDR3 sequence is CASSRFKTPANPQYF. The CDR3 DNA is TGTGCCAGCAGCCGCTTTAAAACCCCGGCTAATCCGCAGTATTTT. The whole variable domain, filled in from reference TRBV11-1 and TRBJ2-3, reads EAEVAQSPRYKITEKSQAVAFWCDPISGHATLYWYRQILGQGPELLVQFQDESVVDDSQLPKDRFSAERLKGVDSTLKIQPAELGDSAMYLCASSRFKTPANPQYFGPGTRLTVL.

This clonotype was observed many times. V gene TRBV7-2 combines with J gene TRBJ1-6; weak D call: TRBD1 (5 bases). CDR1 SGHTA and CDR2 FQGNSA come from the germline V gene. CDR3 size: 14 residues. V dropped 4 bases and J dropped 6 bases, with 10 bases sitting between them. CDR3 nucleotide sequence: TGTGCCAGCAGCTACCCCAGGGCTAATTCACCCCTCCACTTT. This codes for CASSYPRANSPLHF.

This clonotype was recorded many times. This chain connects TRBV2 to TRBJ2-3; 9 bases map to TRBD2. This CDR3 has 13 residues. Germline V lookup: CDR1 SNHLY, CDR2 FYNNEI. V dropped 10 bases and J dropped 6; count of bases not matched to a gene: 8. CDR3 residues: CATWAGGLDTQYF. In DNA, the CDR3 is TGTGCCACTTGGGCGGGAGGGCTCGATACGCAGTATTTT.

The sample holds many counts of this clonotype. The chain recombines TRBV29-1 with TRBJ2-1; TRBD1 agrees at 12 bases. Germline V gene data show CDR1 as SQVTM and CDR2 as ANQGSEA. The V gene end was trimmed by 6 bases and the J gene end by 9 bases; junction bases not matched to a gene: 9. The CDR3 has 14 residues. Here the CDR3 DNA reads TGCAGCGTCGCGGGACAGGGGGCGACATTTGAGCAGTTCTTC. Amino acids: CSVAGQGATFEQFF.

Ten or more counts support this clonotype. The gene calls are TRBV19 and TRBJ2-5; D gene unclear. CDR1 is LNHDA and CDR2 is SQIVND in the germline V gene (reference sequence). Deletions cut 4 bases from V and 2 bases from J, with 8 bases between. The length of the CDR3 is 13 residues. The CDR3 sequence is CASSNADQETQYF. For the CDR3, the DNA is TGTGCCAGTAGTAACGCGGATCAAGAGACCCAGTACTTC.

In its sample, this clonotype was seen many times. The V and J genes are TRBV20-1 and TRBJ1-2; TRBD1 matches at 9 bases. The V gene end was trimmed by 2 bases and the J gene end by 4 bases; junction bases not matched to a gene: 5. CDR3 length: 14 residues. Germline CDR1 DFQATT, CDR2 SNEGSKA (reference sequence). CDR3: CSARKDRGGYGYTF. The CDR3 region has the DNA TGCAGTGCTAGAAAGGACAGGGGCGGCTATGGCTACACCTTC.

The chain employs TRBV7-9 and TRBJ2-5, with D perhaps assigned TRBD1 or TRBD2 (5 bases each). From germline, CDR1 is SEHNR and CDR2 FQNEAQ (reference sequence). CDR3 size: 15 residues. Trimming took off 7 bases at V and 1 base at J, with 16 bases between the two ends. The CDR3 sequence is CASITEGRPQETQYF. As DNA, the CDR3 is TGTGCCAGCATCACAGAGGGACGGCCCCAAGAGACCCAGTACTTC.

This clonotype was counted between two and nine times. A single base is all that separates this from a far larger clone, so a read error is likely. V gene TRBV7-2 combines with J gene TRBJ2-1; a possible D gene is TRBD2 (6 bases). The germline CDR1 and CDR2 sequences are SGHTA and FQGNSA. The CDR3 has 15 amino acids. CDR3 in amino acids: CASSLDGSSYNERFF. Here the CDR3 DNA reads TGTGCCAGCAGCTTAGACGGGAGCTCCTACAATGAGCGGTTCTTC.

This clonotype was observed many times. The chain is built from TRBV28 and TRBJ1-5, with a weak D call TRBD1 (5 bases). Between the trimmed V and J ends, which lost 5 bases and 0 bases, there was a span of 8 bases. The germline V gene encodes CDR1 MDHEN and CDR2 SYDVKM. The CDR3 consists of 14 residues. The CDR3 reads CASSDSYSNQPQHF. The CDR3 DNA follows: TGTGCCAGCAGTGACAGCTATAGCAATCAGCCCCAGCATTTT.

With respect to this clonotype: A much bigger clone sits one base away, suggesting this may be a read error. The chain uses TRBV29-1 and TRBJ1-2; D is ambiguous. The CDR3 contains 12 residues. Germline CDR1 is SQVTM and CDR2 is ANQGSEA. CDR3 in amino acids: CIVEEQNYGYTF. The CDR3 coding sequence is TGCATCGTTGAGGAACAGAACTATGGCTACACCTTC.

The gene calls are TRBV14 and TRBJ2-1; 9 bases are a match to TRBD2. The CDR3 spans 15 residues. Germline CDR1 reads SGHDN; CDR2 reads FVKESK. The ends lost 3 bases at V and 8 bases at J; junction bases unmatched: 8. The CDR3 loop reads CASSHTAGGPDEQFF. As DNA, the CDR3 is TGTGCCAGCAGCCACACTGCGGGAGGGCCCGATGAGCAGTTCTTC.

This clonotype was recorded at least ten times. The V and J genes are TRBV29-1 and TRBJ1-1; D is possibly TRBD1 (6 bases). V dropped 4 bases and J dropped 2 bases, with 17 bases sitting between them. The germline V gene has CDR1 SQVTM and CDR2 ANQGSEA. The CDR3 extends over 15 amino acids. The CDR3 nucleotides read TGCAGCGTTGGGGGGTCCGGGACACTAAACACTGAAGCTTTCTTT. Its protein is CSVGGSGTLNTEAFF.

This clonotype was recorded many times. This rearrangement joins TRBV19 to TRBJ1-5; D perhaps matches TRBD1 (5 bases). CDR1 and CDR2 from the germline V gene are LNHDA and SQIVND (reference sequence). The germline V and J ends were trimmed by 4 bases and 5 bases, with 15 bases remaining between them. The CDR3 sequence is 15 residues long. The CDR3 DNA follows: TGTGCCAGTAGTACCTGGGCGGGGCCCTATCAGCCCCAGCATTTT. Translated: CASSTWAGPYQPQHF.

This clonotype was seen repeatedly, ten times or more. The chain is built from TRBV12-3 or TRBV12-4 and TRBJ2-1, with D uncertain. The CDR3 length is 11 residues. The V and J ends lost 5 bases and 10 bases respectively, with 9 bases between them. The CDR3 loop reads CASSQLGEQFF. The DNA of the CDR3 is TGTGCCAGCAGTCAGCTGGGCGAGCAGTTCTTC.

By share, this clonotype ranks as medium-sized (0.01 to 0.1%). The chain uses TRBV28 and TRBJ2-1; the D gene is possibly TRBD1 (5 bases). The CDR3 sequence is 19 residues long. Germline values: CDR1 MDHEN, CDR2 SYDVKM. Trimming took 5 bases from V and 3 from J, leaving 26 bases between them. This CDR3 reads CASSTPSDSVFEYYNEQFF. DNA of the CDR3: TGTGCCAGCAGTACCCCTTCAGACAGCGTCTTTGAGTACTACAATGAGCAGTTCTTC.

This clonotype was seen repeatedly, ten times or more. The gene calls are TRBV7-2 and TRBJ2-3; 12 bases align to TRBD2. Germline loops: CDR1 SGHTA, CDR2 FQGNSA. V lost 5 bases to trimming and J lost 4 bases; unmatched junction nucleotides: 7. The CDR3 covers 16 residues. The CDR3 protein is CASSLRLAGDADTQYF. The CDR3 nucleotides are TGTGCCAGCAGCCTCAGACTAGCGGGAGATGCAGATACGCAGTATTTT.

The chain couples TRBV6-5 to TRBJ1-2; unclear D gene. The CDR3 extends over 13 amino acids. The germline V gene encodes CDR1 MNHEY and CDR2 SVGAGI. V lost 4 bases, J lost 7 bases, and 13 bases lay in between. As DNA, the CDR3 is TGTGCCAGCAGTTCCCCGGGCTCCGGTGGCTACACCTTC. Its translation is CASSSPGSGGYTF.

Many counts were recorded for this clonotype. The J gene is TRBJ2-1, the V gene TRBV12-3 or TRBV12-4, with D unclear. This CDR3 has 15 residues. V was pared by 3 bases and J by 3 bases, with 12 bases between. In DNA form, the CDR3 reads TGTGCCAGCAGTTTTACCCTGAACCTCTACAATGAGCAGTTCTTC. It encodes CASSFTLNLYNEQFF.

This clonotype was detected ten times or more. CDR3: CSVGAASGKETQYF. As DNA, the CDR3 is TGCAGCGTTGGGGCGGCTAGCGGGAAGGAGACCCAGTACTTC. The chain recombines TRBV29-1 with TRBJ2-5, with 9 positions matching TRBD2. Germline CDR1 SQVTM, CDR2 ANQGSEA. The junction had 8 bases not matched to a gene; V was cut back by 4 bases and J by 5 bases. The CDR3 consists of 14 residues.

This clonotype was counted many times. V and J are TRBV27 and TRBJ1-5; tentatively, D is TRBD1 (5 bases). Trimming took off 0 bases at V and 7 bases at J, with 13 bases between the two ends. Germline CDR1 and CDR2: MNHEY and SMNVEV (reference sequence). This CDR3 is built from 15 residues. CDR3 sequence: CASSLSNGAVQPQHF. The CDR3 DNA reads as TGTGCCAGCAGTTTATCGAATGGGGCTGTGCAGCCCCAGCATTTT.

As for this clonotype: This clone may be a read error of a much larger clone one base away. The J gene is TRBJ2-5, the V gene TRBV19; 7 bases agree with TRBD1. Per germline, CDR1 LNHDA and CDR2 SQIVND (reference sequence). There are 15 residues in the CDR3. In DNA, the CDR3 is TGTGCCGGTAGTCCAGGACAGGTCACACAAGAGACCCAGTACTTC. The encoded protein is CAGSPGQVTQETQYF.

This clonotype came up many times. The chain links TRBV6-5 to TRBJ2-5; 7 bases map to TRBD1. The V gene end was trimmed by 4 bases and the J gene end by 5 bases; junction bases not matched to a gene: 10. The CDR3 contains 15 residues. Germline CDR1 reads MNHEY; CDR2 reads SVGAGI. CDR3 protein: CASSFPTGMGETQYF. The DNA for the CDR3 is TGTGCCAGCAGTTTCCCGACAGGGATGGGGGAGACCCAGTACTTC.

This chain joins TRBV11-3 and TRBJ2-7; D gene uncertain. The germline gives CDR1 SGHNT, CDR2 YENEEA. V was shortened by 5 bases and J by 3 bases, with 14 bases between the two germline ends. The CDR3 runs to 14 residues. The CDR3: CASSPGRRHYEQYF. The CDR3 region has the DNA TGTGCCAGCAGCCCGGGTAGGCGGCACTACGAGCAGTACTTC. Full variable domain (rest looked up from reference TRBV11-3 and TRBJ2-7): EAGVVQSPRYKIIEKKQPVAFWCNPISGHNTLYWYLQNLGQGPELLIRYENEEAVDDSQLPKDRFSAERLKGVDSTLKIQPAELGDSAVYLCASSPGRRHYEQYFGPGTRLTVT.

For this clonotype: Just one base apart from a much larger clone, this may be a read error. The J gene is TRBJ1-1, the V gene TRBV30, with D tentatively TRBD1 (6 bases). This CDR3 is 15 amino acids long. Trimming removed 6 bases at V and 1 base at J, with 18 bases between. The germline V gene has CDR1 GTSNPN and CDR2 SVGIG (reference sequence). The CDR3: CACSQQGLGNTEAFF. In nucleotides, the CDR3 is TGTGCCTGCAGCCAACAGGGCCTAGGGAACACTGAAGCTTTCTTT.